The sequence of this T cell receptor (beta chain) was determined in a study of glioma-infiltrating T cells after dendritic cell vaccination. Background on the study: Treatment, given 2003 to 2012, was autologous tumor lysate-pulsed dendritic cell vaccination.

Amplification used 60 V beta primers and 13 J beta primers. This table comes from immunoSEQ multiplex PCR, and its TCRdb copy is limited to in-frame clones, with some not included. There are about 67,000 clones in the sample; approximately 80% occur only once, and around 8% lies in the top ten. Selection required adequate fresh-frozen tumor tissue plus more than two years' survival data. Germline values: CDR1 KGHSH, CDR2 LQKENI. V was clipped by 4 bases and J by 0 bases, with 15 bases between them. CDR3 length: 16 residues. This sequence originates from a human donor with glioblastoma. The chain combines TRBV18 with TRBJ1-1; no clear D. The sample in question was blood, obtained before dendritic cell vaccination. This CDR3 is CASSQDLDGLNTEAFF. The CDR3 DNA is TGTGCCAGCTCACAGGACTTGGACGGGTTGAACACTGAAGCTTTCTTT.